This T cell receptor (beta chain) was profiled in a study of blood T cell repertoires in COVID-19. In the original workflow: For nucleated cells, counts were estimated from reference gene primer amplification. Sequenced by immunoSEQ multiplex PCR; TCRdb stores in-frame clones only, minus some. V and J calls and clone size are given by that table; D and trimming were obtained from the DNA. The sample holds about 200,000 clones, 80% to 90% seen once. The sequenced material came from PBMCs or T cells enriched from blood (not recorded which). The receptor was derived from a woman aged 40 to 49 with acute COVID-19.

The CDR3 spells CASSLGPREQYF. DNA of the CDR3: TGTGCCAGCAGCTTAGGGCCGAGGGAGCAGTACTTC. V gene TRBV11-2 combines with J gene TRBJ2-7, with D uncertain. The CDR3 is 12 residues long. The V gene's germline CDR1 is SGHAT and CDR2 FQNNGV. The ends were cut back, 1 base at V and 7 bases at J, with 8 bases in the middle.